The 29 T cell receptor beta chains in this list originate from one sample, sequenced in a study of shared clonotypes between healthy human individuals. Assay: immunoSEQ multiplex PCR; the TCRdb copy retains only in-frame clones and omits some. The sample yields around 2.5 million clones, under 95% seen once. The sample consisted of naive CD4+ T cells from PBMCs. As to subset: CD45RA+ positively selected. These receptors were obtained from a man aged 18 to 30 in good health. Some clones in this sample may be carry-over from other donors' samples.

The chain uses TRBV7-2 and TRBJ2-7; D ambiguous. The CDR3 has 14 residues. V lost 4 bases, J lost 6 bases, and 16 bases lay in between. Germline V gene lookup returns CDR1 SGHTA and CDR2 FQGNSA. The CDR3 is CASSSWVSIREQYF. The CDR3 DNA sequence: TGTGCCAGCAGCTCGTGGGTCAGCATCCGCGAGCAGTACTTC.

The chain has TRBV28 and TRBJ2-7; perhaps TRBD1 as D (6 bases). CDR1 MDHEN and CDR2 SYDVKM come from the germline V gene. Trimming stripped 0 bases from V and 4 bases from J, with 13 bases between. This CDR3 has 15 residues. CDR3 DNA sequence: TGTGCCAGCAGTTTATGGGACAGAGGGATATACGAGCAGTACTTC. It codes for CASSLWDRGIYEQYF. The whole variable domain, filled in from reference TRBV28 and TRBJ2-7, reads DVKVTQSSRYLVKRTGEKVFLECVQDMDHENMFWYRQDPGLGLRLIYFSYDVKMKEKGDIPEGYSVSREKKERFSLILESASTNQTSMYLCASSLWDRGIYEQYFGPGTRLTVT.

This chain joins TRBV7-2 and TRBJ2-2; D possibly corresponds to TRBD2 (6 bases). V lost 2 bases to trimming and J lost 2 bases, with 15 bases between them. CDR1 is SGHTA and CDR2 is FQGNSA in the germline V gene. There are 17 residues in the CDR3. CDR3 region: CASSLSEGGSNTGELFF. Here the CDR3 DNA reads TGTGCCAGCAGCTTATCGGAGGGTGGCTCTAACACCGGGGAGCTGTTTTTT. Full variable domain (rest looked up from reference TRBV7-2 and TRBJ2-2): GAGVSQSPSNKVTEKGKDVELRCDPISGHTALYWYRQSLGQGLEFLIYFQGNSAPDKSGLPSDRFSAERTGGSVSTLTIQRTQQEDSAVYLCASSLSEGGSNTGELFFGEGSRLTVL.

V is TRBV30 and J is TRBJ2-2; possible D gene TRBD2, 6 bases. The CDR3 loop spans 13 amino acids. Germline CDR1 reads GTSNPN; CDR2 reads SVGIG (reference sequence). Trimming took 2 bases from V and 7 from J, leaving 11 bases between them. CDR3 DNA: TGTGCCTGGAGTACGCTAGCGCACGGGGAGCTGTTTTTT. It encodes CAWSTLAHGELFF.

Turning to this clone: Other DNA sequences in the sample encode the same CDR3. The J gene is TRBJ1-1, the V gene TRBV9; D gene uncertain. The CDR3 spans 13 residues. Trimming left V 3 bases short and J 0 bases short, with 6 bases between. The germline V gene encodes CDR1 SGDLS and CDR2 YYNGEE. The CDR3, as DNA: TGTGCCAGCAGCGCCACAGTGAACACTGAAGCTTTCTTT. Translation gives CASSATVNTEAFF.

The V and J genes are TRBV5-1 and TRBJ2-5, with a possible D match to TRBD1 (6 bases). CDR1 is SGHRS and CDR2 is YFSETQ in the germline V gene. Between the trimmed V and J ends, which lost 7 bases and 4 bases, there was a span of 17 bases. This CDR3 region has 14 residues. CDR3 in amino acids: CASGTGGAGETQYF. CDR3 DNA: TGCGCCAGCGGTACTGGGGGCGCGGGAGAGACCCAGTACTTC.

This chain links TRBV27 with TRBJ1-3, with D hard to call. This CDR3 spans 16 amino acids. The V end was cut by 6 bases, the J end by 4 bases, with 19 bases between. From germline, CDR1 is MNHEY and CDR2 SMNVEV (reference sequence). In DNA, the CDR3 is TGTGCCAGCAGCCCGGCCTATCCAAGGTCGGGAAACACCATATATTTT. Its protein product is CASSPAYPRSGNTIYF.

The CDR3 DNA reads TGTGCCAGCAGTTACGGGCAAGGCCGGACCTACGAGCAGTACTTC. Encoded protein: CASSYGQGRTYEQYF. V usage is TRBV6-5 and J usage is TRBJ2-7; unclear D gene. The CDR3 has 15 amino acids. V dropped 2 bases and J dropped 2 bases, with 13 bases sitting between them. Germline assignment: CDR1 MNHEY and CDR2 SVGAGI.

V usage is TRBV10-3 and J usage is TRBJ2-5; 11 bases align to TRBD2. CDR1 and CDR2 from the germline V gene are ENHRY and SYGVKD. V shed 5 bases and J 5 bases; nucleotides not matched to a gene: 10. The CDR3 consists of 16 residues. In nucleotides, the CDR3 is TGTGCCATCAGTAAGCTAGCGGGAGGAGGTGGCGAGACCCAGTACTTC. Translating gives CAISKLAGGGGETQYF.

This clone was seen just once. The V call is TRBV11-2, the J call TRBJ2-7; 7 bases agree with TRBD2. The germline V gene encodes CDR1 SGHAT and CDR2 FQNNGV. V gave up 4 bases and J gave up 3 bases; unmatched junction bases: 9. CDR3 length: 15 residues. CDR3 sequence: CASSSLGGSYYEQYF. The CDR3, as DNA: TGTGCCAGCAGCTCCCTCGGCGGGAGCTACTACGAGCAGTACTTC.

The CDR3 DNA sequence: TGTGCCAGTAGCAAAATCGACGCCGTTGGCACTGAAGCTTTCTTT. Its translation is CASSKIDAVGTEAFF. The chain couples TRBV19 to TRBJ1-1, with D uncertain. Per germline, CDR1 LNHDA and CDR2 SQIVND (reference sequence). The CDR3 length is 15 residues. V was clipped by 6 bases and J by 4 bases, with 18 bases between them.

This chain links TRBV28 with TRBJ1-6; D is perhaps TRBD1 (6 bases). Germline V gives CDR1 MDHEN, CDR2 SYDVKM. V dropped 7 bases and J dropped 3 bases, with 7 bases sitting between them. The length of the CDR3 is 13 residues. CDR3 region: CASTTGYNSPLHF. CDR3 sequence (DNA): TGTGCCAGCACGACAGGCTATAATTCACCCCTCCACTTT.

This chain's CDR3 is CASSTGLAGPTDNYEQYF. CDR3 nucleotides: TGCGCCAGCAGTACTGGACTAGCGGGACCTACGGACAACTACGAGCAGTACTTC. The chain carries TRBV5-1 and TRBJ2-7, with 12 bases that match TRBD2. The J segment lost 3 bases and the V segment lost 5 bases, leaving 15 bases of the junction unmatched. This CDR3 is built from 18 residues. Germline V gene lookup returns CDR1 SGHRS and CDR2 YFSETQ.

The rearrangement joins TRBV6-5 to TRBJ1-1, with 8 bases lining up with TRBD1. The CDR3 runs to 15 residues. The V and J ends lost 0 bases and 4 bases, in that order; junction bases with no gene match: 4. Germline CDR1 reads MNHEY; CDR2 reads SVGAGI. Here the CDR3 DNA reads TGTGCCAGCAGTTACTCGACCAGGGGGCCCACTGAAGCTTTCTTT. Translated, it gives CASSYSTRGPTEAFF.

This chain links TRBV19 with TRBJ2-2; weak D call: TRBD2 (6 bases). The germline V and J ends were trimmed by 5 bases and 6 bases, with 10 bases remaining between them. The CDR3 is made up of 13 amino acids. Germline CDR1 is LNHDA and CDR2 is SQIVND (reference sequence). CDR3 sequence: CASSGTAPGELFF. The CDR3 coding sequence is TGTGCCAGTAGTGGGACTGCTCCCGGGGAGCTGTTTTTT.

The chain combines TRBV27 with TRBJ2-2; D might be TRBD1 or TRBD2, each matching 5 bases. V was clipped by 1 base and J by 3 bases, with 6 bases between them. Germline V CDR1 and CDR2: MNHEY, SMNVEV (reference sequence). CDR3 size: 14 residues. The CDR3 bases are TGTGCCAGCAGTTTATTGGGGGACACCGGGGAGCTGTTTTTT. Protein product: CASSLLGDTGELFF.

This chain links TRBV21-1 with TRBJ2-2; TRBD2, the table's D call, was not compared with the DNA. TRBV21-1 is given as a pseudogene. This CDR3 has 14 amino acids. As DNA, the CDR3 is TGTGCCAGCAGCACAGAGGAGTGCCCCGGGGAGCTGTTTTTT. Protein: CASSTEECPGELFF.

This rearrangement joins TRBV6-6 to TRBJ1-6; D unclear. The V gene's germline CDR1 is MNHNY and CDR2 SVGAGI (reference sequence). This CDR3 contains 15 residues. With 3 bases removed from V and 0 bases from J, the gap between germline ends came to 6 bases. The CDR3 region has the DNA TGTGCCAGCAGTTATGTCAGCTCCTATAATTCACCCCTCCACTTT. Protein product: CASSYVSSYNSPLHF.

The rearrangement links TRBV5-1 to TRBJ2-2; perhaps D is TRBD1 or TRBD2 (5 bases each). Looked up from germline, CDR1 is SGHRS and CDR2 is YFSETQ. The CDR3 is 14 residues long. Between the trimmed V and J ends, which lost 0 bases and 4 bases, there was a span of 7 bases. The CDR3 is CASSLARGTGELFF. CDR3 bases: TGCGCCAGCAGCTTGGCGAGGGGCACCGGGGAGCTGTTTTTT.

The rearrangement joins TRBV15 to TRBJ2-2, with 14 bases fitting TRBD2. Germline values: CDR1 LNHNV, CDR2 YYDKDF (reference sequence). There are 19 residues in the CDR3. Germline trimming cut 1 base from V and 6 bases from J; bases unmatched to any gene: 10. CDR3: CATSRGVGGTSGSPGELFF. CDR3 in DNA: TGTGCCACCAGCAGAGGCGTAGGGGGGACTAGCGGGAGCCCCGGGGAGCTGTTTTTT.

The chain couples TRBV7-2 to TRBJ1-1, with no clear D. Trimming took off 2 bases at V and 5 bases at J, with 9 bases between the two ends. This CDR3 region has 13 residues. Germline CDR1 reads SGHTA; CDR2 reads FQGNSA. The CDR3 loop is CASSLPPSTEAFF. The CDR3 DNA reads TGTGCCAGCAGCTTACCGCCGAGTACTGAAGCTTTCTTT.

This sequence joins TRBV5-5 and TRBJ2-1; 12 nucleotides line up with TRBD2. V lost 4 bases to trimming and J lost 6 bases; unmatched junction nucleotides: 14. This CDR3 is built from 18 residues. Germline loops: CDR1 SGHKS, CDR2 YYEKEE (reference sequence). The CDR3: CASSGLAGGPSLGNEQFF. The CDR3 DNA reads as TGTGCCAGCAGCGGGCTAGCGGGAGGGCCTTCGCTCGGCAATGAGCAGTTCTTC.

This chain uses TRBV2 with TRBJ2-7; D possibly corresponds to TRBD1 (6 bases). CDR1 and CDR2 from the germline V gene are SNHLY and FYNNEI. This CDR3 is 13 amino acids long. V was shortened by 1 base and J by 9 bases, with 13 bases between the two germline ends. This chain's CDR3 is CASSEEQGGRQYF. CDR3 sequence (DNA): TGTGCCAGCAGTGAAGAACAGGGCGGACGGCAGTACTTC.

The chain couples TRBV23-1 to TRBJ1-2; weak D call: TRBD1 (5 bases). Being an ORF, TRBV23-1 has a function that is uncertain. This CDR3 region has 15 residues. Trimming stripped 0 bases from V and 1 base from J, with 9 bases between. In nucleotides, the CDR3 is TGCGCCAGCAGTCAATCCGACAGATATAACTATGGCTACACCTTC. This encodes CASSQSDRYNYGYTF.

Remarks on this clone: The sample holds other DNA sequences that translate to the same CDR3. V is TRBV5-1 and J is TRBJ1-4; no clear D gene. Germline V gene sequence: CDR1 SGHRS, CDR2 YFSETQ. Trimming shortened V by 4 bases and J by 8 bases, and 15 bases separated the two germline ends. This CDR3 has 14 residues. Written as DNA, the CDR3 is TGCGCCAGCAGCCCGGGCGTCTCGGGAGAAAAACTGTTTTTT. Translation: CASSPGVSGEKLFF.

In its sample, this clone was seen a few times. Other DNA sequences from this sample encode an identical CDR3 as well. The rearrangement uses TRBV28 and TRBJ1-2, with D unresolved. The CDR3 is 12 amino acids. CDR1 MDHEN and CDR2 SYDVKM come from the germline V gene. The V end lost 2 bases, the J end lost 4 bases, and 5 bases lay between the germline ends. The chain's CDR3 is CASSLAAYGYTF. The CDR3 DNA reads as TGTGCCAGCAGTTTAGCGGCCTATGGCTACACCTTC.

This clone showed up just once. This chain joins TRBV5-4 and TRBJ2-1, with D tentatively TRBD1 or TRBD2 (5 bases each). This CDR3 has 13 amino acids. With 5 bases removed from V and 4 bases from J, the gap between germline ends came to 10 bases. Germline V gene data show CDR1 as SGHNT and CDR2 as YYREEE (reference sequence). CDR3 in amino acids: CASRGTAYNEQFF. Written as DNA, the CDR3 is TGTGCCAGCAGAGGGACGGCATACAATGAGCAGTTCTTC.

The chain recombines TRBV2 with TRBJ2-4; D is perhaps TRBD1 (5 bases). The germline gives CDR1 SNHLY, CDR2 FYNNEI. Trimming shortened V by 5 bases and J by 3 bases, and 23 bases separated the two germline ends. The CDR3 is 18 residues long. CDR3: CASSRQSSKIPFKNIQYF. For the CDR3, the DNA is TGTGCCAGCAGTCGACAGTCCTCAAAGATCCCTTTCAAAAACATTCAGTACTTC.

The chain couples TRBV7-2 to TRBJ1-6; D remains ambiguous. Trimming stripped 1 base from V and 5 bases from J, with 9 bases between. Germline V lookup: CDR1 SGHTA, CDR2 FQGNSA. The length of the CDR3 is 15 residues. CDR3 sequence: CASSLVRANNSPLHF. CDR3 DNA: TGTGCCAGCAGCTTAGTACGGGCTAATAATTCACCCCTCCACTTT.